These 21 T cell receptor beta chains share one sample of origin, sequenced in a study of T cell responses to AZD1222 COVID-19 vaccine (dated by TCRdb to the early 2020s). Preparation of the library involved the immunoSEQ multiplex PCR assay. TCRdb holds this immuneACCESS table with in-frame rearrangements only. Some clones are missing; in checked studies, unresolved V genes explain under half, and the rest has no known cause. This sample holds roughly 100,000 clones; roughly 88% were observed only once. Of the sample, roughly 5% is held by the ten largest clones. In the paper's terms, the time point label means: baseline before first vaccination. Specimen: peripheral blood, collected on day 0 of AZD1222 vaccination. All receptors come from an adult in good health.

This chain uses TRBV15 with TRBJ2-7, with 9 bases aligning to TRBD2. Germline CDR1 and CDR2: LNHNV and YYDKDF (reference sequence). The CDR3 is 14 residues long. J gave up 5 bases and V 1 base, and 3 bases lay outside the gene matches. The CDR3 coding sequence is TGTGCCACCAGCAGAGGTGGGACTAGCAACGAGCAGTACTTC. It codes for CATSRGGTSNEQYF.

The V and J genes are TRBV7-8 and TRBJ2-1; D ambiguous. This CDR3 has 16 amino acids. Trimming shortened V by 5 bases and J by 5 bases, and 19 bases separated the two germline ends. Germline V gives CDR1 SGHVS, CDR2 FQNEAQ. The CDR3, as DNA: TGTGCCAGCAGCCCGAAACAAAGCACCTTTCACAATGAGCAGTTCTTC. This codes for CASSPKQSTFHNEQFF.

This chain joins TRBV6-2 or TRBV6-3 and TRBJ1-5, with D perhaps matching TRBD1 (6 bases). Germline V gene sequence: CDR1 MNHEY, CDR2 SVGEGT. The CDR3 extends over 14 amino acids. V was trimmed by 2 bases and J by 8 bases, leaving 13 bases between them. CDR3 protein: CASSYQGNWKPQHF. The CDR3 nucleotides are TGTGCCAGCAGTTACCAGGGGAATTGGAAGCCCCAGCATTTT.

The table lists this clone with a few counts. This chain uses TRBV27 with TRBJ2-5, with D possibly TRBD1 on 7 matching bases. The germline V gene has CDR1 MNHEY and CDR2 SMNVEV (reference sequence). This CDR3 is built from 14 residues. The V gene lost 5 bases and the J gene lost 5 bases, with 15 bases spanning the gap. The CDR3 region has the DNA TGTGCCAGCAGTGTAGGAGGGGGCAGGGAGACCCAGTACTTC. Amino acid sequence: CASSVGGGRETQYF.

This chain connects TRBV7-2 to TRBJ1-4; D remains unclear. This CDR3 has 15 residues. Trimming stripped 4 bases from V and 5 bases from J, with 14 bases between. CDR1 and CDR2 from the germline V gene are SGHTA and FQGNSA. This CDR3 reads CASSSQTGSNEKLFF. In DNA, the CDR3 is TGTGCCAGCAGCTCGCAGACGGGTTCGAATGAAAAACTGTTTTTT. Variable domain in full (rest from reference TRBV7-2 and TRBJ1-4): GAGVSQSPSNKVTEKGKDVELRCDPISGHTALYWYRQSLGQGLEFLIYFQGNSAPDKSGLPSDRFSAERTGGSVSTLTIQRTQQEDSAVYLCASSSQTGSNEKLFFGSGTQLSVL.

This clone was seen a handful of times. The rearrangement uses TRBV28 and TRBJ2-7; TRBD1 might be the D (6 bases). CDR1 and CDR2 (germline): MDHEN, SYDVKM. Trimming took off 2 bases at V and 2 bases at J, with 19 bases between the two ends. The length of the CDR3 is 17 residues. The DNA for the CDR3 is TGTGCCAGCAGTTTACCGCCCGACAGGTCGCTCACCTACGAGCAGTACTTC. This sequence encodes CASSLPPDRSLTYEQYF.

The chain joins TRBV27 to TRBJ1-2; D perhaps matches TRBD1 (6 bases). CDR1 and CDR2 from the germline V gene are MNHEY and SMNVEV (reference sequence). The CDR3 extends over 15 amino acids. Trimming left V 4 bases short and J 2 bases short, with 14 bases between. CDR3 residues: CASSSGGGGNYGYTF. The DNA of the CDR3 is TGTGCCAGCAGTTCCGGTGGGGGGGGCAACTATGGCTACACCTTC.

V usage is TRBV5-5 and J usage is TRBJ2-7; D gene unclear. This CDR3 contains 14 residues. Germline V lookup: CDR1 SGHKS, CDR2 YYEKEE (reference sequence). Trimming removed 0 bases at V and 3 bases at J, with 10 bases between. CDR3 DNA sequence: TGTGCCAGCAGCTTGGGGTCGATCGGCTACGAGCAGTACTTC. It translates to CASSLGSIGYEQYF.

This chain connects TRBV18 to TRBJ2-7; weak D call: TRBD2 (6 bases). V lost 6 bases to trimming and J lost 2 bases, with 17 bases between them. CDR1 is KGHSH and CDR2 is LQKENI in the germline V gene. The CDR3 has 15 amino acids. CDR3 residues: CASSPGVRVTYEQYF. CDR3 DNA: TGTGCCAGCTCGCCGGGGGTGCGAGTGACCTACGAGCAGTACTTC.

This chain connects TRBV7-9 to TRBJ2-3; 7 nucleotides align to TRBD2. The CDR3 loop spans 17 amino acids. V shed 1 base, J shed 2 bases, and the junction held 9 bases outside the gene matches. Per germline, CDR1 SEHNR and CDR2 FQNEAQ (reference sequence). The CDR3, as DNA: TGTGCCAGCAGCTTAGGGCCCCGAGCGGGGAACACAGATACGCAGTATTTT. Translating gives CASSLGPRAGNTDTQYF.

This chain joins TRBV6-5 and TRBJ1-2, with TRBD1 as a possible D gene (6 bases). Trimming left V 6 bases short and J 4 bases short, with 15 bases between. The germline V gene has CDR1 MNHEY and CDR2 SVGAGI. This CDR3 has 14 amino acids. For the CDR3, the DNA is TGTGCCAGCAGACAAGACAGGAGAACCTATGGCTACACCTTC. As protein: CASRQDRRTYGYTF.

The chain has TRBV28 and TRBJ1-5; D remains unclear. The CDR3 sequence is 15 residues long. Germline lookup yields CDR1 MDHEN and CDR2 SYDVKM. Trimming stripped 4 bases from V and 2 bases from J, with 12 bases between. CDR3 protein: CASSSDSEGNQPQHF. The CDR3, as DNA: TGTGCCAGCAGTTCGGACTCGGAGGGCAATCAGCCCCAGCATTTT.

The chain combines TRBV5-1 with TRBJ1-1, with D maybe TRBD1 (6 bases). Germline CDR1 reads SGHRS; CDR2 reads YFSETQ. Trimming took 1 base from V and 1 from J, leaving 11 bases between them. This CDR3 has 15 residues. The CDR3 loop reads CASSLIGTPNTEAFF. The DNA for the CDR3 is TGCGCCAGCAGCTTGATTGGGACACCGAACACTGAAGCTTTCTTT.

The genes are TRBV7-2 and TRBJ2-4; D perhaps matches TRBD1 (5 bases). The CDR3 extends over 15 amino acids. Germline lookup yields CDR1 SGHTA and CDR2 FQGNSA. V shed 4 bases and J shed 2 bases, with 12 bases lying between them. The CDR3 sequence is CASSSWGPSKNIQYF. CDR3 DNA sequence: TGTGCCAGCAGCTCCTGGGGCCCCTCCAAAAACATTCAGTACTTC.

The gene calls are TRBV9 and TRBJ1-1, with 11 bases identical to TRBD1. The V segment lost 5 bases and the J segment 3 bases; nucleotides outside the gene matches: 3. Germline values: CDR1 SGDLS, CDR2 YYNGEE. The CDR3 length is 14 residues. CDR3 DNA sequence: TGTGCCAGCAGGCGGGACAGGGGGGACACTGAAGCTTTCTTT. It codes for CASRRDRGDTEAFF.

The chain joins TRBV28 to TRBJ1-5, with a tentative D call TRBD1 (5 bases). The CDR3 is 15 amino acids. CDR1 is MDHEN, CDR2 SYDVKM, per germline. Between the trimmed V and J ends, which lost 7 bases and 0 bases, there was a span of 13 bases. The chain's CDR3 is CASTTGGDSNQPQHF. DNA for the CDR3: TGTGCCAGCACCACCGGGGGGGATAGCAATCAGCCCCAGCATTTT.

This chain joins TRBV7-9 and TRBJ2-3; 8 bases agree with TRBD1. The CDR3 spans 17 residues. The ends lost 1 base at V and 0 bases at J; junction bases unmatched: 6. Germline V gene lookup returns CDR1 SEHNR and CDR2 FQNEAQ (reference sequence). The CDR3 nucleotides read TGTGCCAGCAGCTTAGGCCGGACAGGGATAAGCACAGATACGCAGTATTTT. It yields the protein CASSLGRTGISTDTQYF.

The V and J genes are TRBV9 and TRBJ2-3; the match to TRBD2 covers 10 bases. J lost 0 bases, V lost 0 bases, and 7 bases had no gene match. The CDR3 contains 18 residues. CDR1 is SGDLS and CDR2 is YYNGEE in the germline V gene. The CDR3 protein is CASSVGQRGGASTDTQYF. CDR3 bases: TGTGCCAGCAGCGTAGGACAGCGGGGGGGTGCTAGCACAGATACGCAGTATTTT.

The chain recombines TRBV11-3 with TRBJ1-1; D not certain. V shed 0 bases and J shed 0 bases, with 14 bases lying between them. The V gene's germline CDR1 is SGHNT and CDR2 YENEEA. This CDR3 is built from 17 residues. CDR3 sequence reads: CASSLDFQDVLNTEAFF. CDR3 DNA sequence: TGTGCCAGCAGCTTAGATTTCCAAGATGTTTTGAACACTGAAGCTTTCTTT.

This clone appeared a single time. V and J are TRBV6-4 and TRBJ2-1; 7 nucleotides line up with TRBD1. Trimming cost V 6 bases and J 5 bases; bases outside gene matches: 10. The CDR3 consists of 15 residues. CDR1 is MRHNA and CDR2 is SNTAGT in the germline V gene. The CDR3 spells CASSTGTDHNNEQFF. CDR3 sequence (DNA): TGTGCCAGCAGCACCGGGACAGACCATAACAATGAGCAGTTCTTC.

The CDR3 is CASSLASGANTGELFF. In DNA form, the CDR3 reads TGTGCCAGCAGCTTAGCGTCCGGGGCGAACACCGGGGAGCTGTTTTTT. V and J are TRBV7-2 and TRBJ2-2; tentative D call: TRBD2 (5 bases). Germline V CDR1 and CDR2: SGHTA, FQGNSA. This CDR3 spans 16 amino acids. The germline V and J ends were trimmed by 0 bases and 0 bases, with 8 bases remaining between them.